What follows is one T cell receptor beta chain and its context. Its antigen remains unidentified. In making TCR beta libraries, quantitative 5'-RACE with molecular barcodes was used. TCRdb passed the 5' RACE reads through MiXCR, listing each CDR3 protein once. Of about 170,000 distinct CDR3 sequences listed, approximately 20% were seen once; the top ten hold roughly 7.7%. This entry is derived from a study of CD8 T cells in ankylosing spondylitis. Study observations and caveats: Reported data indicate significant enrichment of disease-linked clones within matched ankylosing spondylitis synovial fluid. Clones linked to disease, bearing a CD8+ phenotype, were relatively rare in peripheral blood. Characteristic of ankylosing spondylitis blood, it appeared, was a TCR beta motif comprising about eight highly homologous variants.

The sequence was collected from a male donor with ankylosing spondylitis or in good health (not recorded which). Sequencing was performed on blood, either unsorted or a sorted T cell fraction (not recorded which).

The CDR3: CATSELLTGAAGELFF. CDR3 coding DNA: TGTGCCACCAGTGAGCTTTTGACAGGGGCAGCCGGGGAGCTGTTTTTT. This chain joins TRBV24-1 and TRBJ2-2; the match to TRBD1 covers 8 bases. Per the germline V gene, CDR1 is KGHDR and CDR2 is SFDVKD. With 4 bases clipped from V and 6 bases from J, the junction kept 9 bases outside the gene matches. The CDR3 has 16 residues.